This passage covers 15 T cell receptor beta chains from one sample sequenced in a study of T-cell memory formation after mild COVID-19. MiXCR, run by TCRdb on the 5' RACE reads, gives a single entry per CDR3 protein. The table includes 560,000 or so distinct CDR3 sequences, 17% detected once. Sequenced: PBMCs or a T cell subset sorted from them (not recorded which). These receptor sequences come from an adult woman who had mild COVID-19 (a few samples of this study predate the infection). Cell type and time point are not known.

This clonotype was counted many times. The chain uses TRBV6-1 and TRBJ2-2; D is uncertain. V was shortened by 1 base and J by 6 bases, with 9 bases between the two germline ends. The CDR3 runs 14 residues. The V gene's germline CDR1 is MNHNS and CDR2 SASEGT. Written as DNA, the CDR3 is TGTGCCAGCAGTGAAGATCAATGGGCCGGGGAGCTGTTTTTT. This sequence encodes CASSEDQWAGELFF.

The rearrangement uses TRBV12-3 or TRBV12-4 and TRBJ1-5, with D unresolved. Trimming took 7 bases from V and 7 from J, leaving 17 bases between them. The CDR3 covers 14 residues. CDR3 protein: CASTRTVPGQPQHF. The CDR3 nucleotides read TGTGCCAGCACTCGGACGGTTCCGGGGCAGCCCCAGCATTTT.

This clonotype was seen ten or more times. V gene TRBV5-1 combines with J gene TRBJ2-2; the D gene is possibly TRBD1 (6 bases). The CDR3 loop spans 14 amino acids. Germline lookup yields CDR1 SGHRS and CDR2 YFSETQ. Between the trimmed V and J ends, which lost 0 bases and 4 bases, there was a span of 7 bases. CDR3 DNA: TGCGCCAGCAGCTTGGGAGGGGGCACCGGGGAGCTGTTTTTT. Protein: CASSLGGGTGELFF.

This clonotype has more than one count but fewer than ten. The V and J genes are TRBV7-6 and TRBJ2-7, with a possible D match to TRBD1 (5 bases). The CDR3 contains 14 residues. Germline-derived CDR1 and CDR2 are SGHVS and FNYEAQ. V was trimmed by 5 bases and J by 2 bases, leaving 13 bases between them. The CDR3 DNA reads TGTGCCAGCAGCATCAGGGCCCCCGCCTACGAGCAGTACTTC. This encodes CASSIRAPAYEQYF.

The chain joins TRBV20-1 to TRBJ2-1; 7 bases map to TRBD2. Germline CDR1 and CDR2: DFQATT and SNEGSKA (reference sequence). Losses at the gene ends were 7 bases for V and 3 bases for J; bases not matched to a gene: 6. This CDR3 has 13 amino acids. CDR3: CSVTGGNYNEQFF. CDR3 DNA: TGCAGTGTTACGGGAGGCAACTACAATGAGCAGTTCTTC.

This clonotype appeared a few times. The rearrangement links TRBV28 to TRBJ2-1; D is undetermined. Germline V gives CDR1 MDHEN, CDR2 SYDVKM. The CDR3 loop spans 12 amino acids. V was cut by 2 bases and J by 7 bases, with 6 bases left in between. This CDR3 reads CASSLRANEQFF. The CDR3 DNA reads TGTGCCAGCAGTTTACGGGCTAATGAGCAGTTCTTC.

This chain joins TRBV4-1 and TRBJ1-4, with a tentative D call TRBD1 (5 bases). CDR1 is MGHRA, CDR2 YSYEKL, per germline. Trimming removed 5 bases at V and 3 bases at J, with 22 bases between. The CDR3 runs 18 residues. The CDR3 reads CASSEKPVLQASNEKLFF. CDR3 DNA: TGCGCCAGCAGCGAAAAGCCCGTCCTACAGGCCTCTAATGAAAAACTGTTTTTT.

V is TRBV5-1 and J is TRBJ1-1; TRBD1 matches at 7 bases. The CDR3 runs 17 residues. Trimming took 6 bases from V and 0 from J; bases not matched to a gene: 14. Germline V gene data show CDR1 as SGHRS and CDR2 as YFSETQ. CDR3 nucleotide sequence: TGCGCCAGCAAAATTATAAAGGGACAGAATATGAACACTGAAGCTTTCTTT. Its protein product is CASKIIKGQNMNTEAFF.

This clonotype was counted ten times or more. V usage is TRBV4-1 and J usage is TRBJ2-1, with 12 bases lining up with TRBD1. This CDR3 is built from 16 residues. Per the germline V gene, CDR1 is MGHRA and CDR2 is YSYEKL. V lost 0 bases to trimming and J lost 7 bases; unmatched junction nucleotides: 4. CDR3 in DNA: TGCGCCAGCAGCCAAGATCCGGGACAGGGGGCAAATGAGCAGTTCTTC. This encodes CASSQDPGQGANEQFF.

In this sample, this clonotype turned up a few times. The chain joins TRBV12-3 or TRBV12-4 to TRBJ2-1; D unresolved. This CDR3 has 15 amino acids. V was trimmed by 5 bases and J by 5 bases, leaving 16 bases between them. This chain's CDR3 is CASSPPGRLNNEQFF. The CDR3, as DNA: TGTGCCAGCAGTCCCCCTGGCAGGCTGAACAATGAGCAGTTCTTC.

This chain links TRBV29-1 with TRBJ2-1; 10 bases line up with TRBD1. Trimming removed 7 bases from V and 7 bases from J; junction bases left unmatched: 4. CDR1 and CDR2 from the germline V gene are SQVTM and ANQGSEA. This CDR3 region has 12 residues. The CDR3 DNA sequence: TGCAGCGCCGGACAGGGGGGGAATGAGCAGTTCTTC. Encoded protein: CSAGQGGNEQFF.

This clonotype was seen a few times. J is TRBJ2-1 and V is TRBV6-1; D gene ambiguous. Germline values: CDR1 MNHNS, CDR2 SASEGT. The CDR3 contains 14 residues. Trimming took 3 bases from V and 8 from J, leaving 14 bases between them. The CDR3 protein is CASSETLGNHEQFF. CDR3 nucleotide sequence: TGTGCCAGCAGTGAGACTTTAGGAAACCATGAGCAGTTCTTC.

CDR3 sequence (DNA): TGCGCCAGCAACCGATATAGTAACGAGAACACTGAAGCTTTCTTT. It specifies CASNRYSNENTEAFF. This chain connects TRBV4-1 to TRBJ1-1, with D hard to call. V shed 7 bases and J shed 1 base, with 16 bases lying between them. CDR3 length: 15 amino acids. Looked up from germline, CDR1 is MGHRA and CDR2 is YSYEKL.

The V call is TRBV29-1, the J call TRBJ1-5; D call uncertain. The germline V gene has CDR1 SQVTM and CDR2 ANQGSEA. CDR3 length equals 13 residues. Between the trimmed V and J ends, which lost 5 bases and 4 bases, there was a span of 12 bases. The chain's CDR3 is CSVSYSGNQPQHF. The CDR3 region has the DNA TGCAGCGTTTCATACTCCGGGAATCAGCCCCAGCATTTT.

In its sample, this clonotype was seen a few times. V and J are TRBV12-3 or TRBV12-4 and TRBJ1-5; a weak D match, TRBD1 (6 bases). The CDR3 totals 16 residues. Deletions cut 6 bases from V and 0 bases from J, with 15 bases between. The CDR3 sequence: CASSMGQTLSNQPQHF. The CDR3 nucleotides read TGTGCCAGCAGCATGGGACAAACCCTTAGCAATCAGCCCCAGCATTTT.